This T cell receptor (beta chain) was identified during a study of OX40 agonist ivuxolimab in advanced cancers. For the study at large: Those treated in dose escalation had hepatocellular carcinoma, melanoma, renal cell cancer or head and neck cancer. General study results and limits: Expanded peripheral T-cell antigen specificity went undetermined. Expanded clones were, on average, more numerous in CD8+ T cells than in CD4+.

Sequencing was performed with immunoSEQ multiplex PCR; in TCRdb, only in-frame clones are kept and a portion is missing. The sample shows approximately 80,000 clones, about 90% of them seen only once. This clone has only one observation. Antigen: not known. V lost 0 bases to trimming and J lost 9 bases, with 12 bases between them. CDR3 length equals 14 residues. Germline CDR1 is SGHRS and CDR2 is YFSETQ. The TCR originated in an adult with an advanced solid tumor such as melanoma, head and neck, liver or kidney cancer. V usage is TRBV5-1 and J usage is TRBJ2-2; D is uncertain. Material: CD4+ or CD8+ T cells sorted from blood, obtained in a trial of the OX40 agonist ivuxolimab. This chain's CDR3 is CASSLVELRRELFF. The CDR3 nucleotides are TGCGCCAGCAGCTTGGTAGAGCTTCGCCGGGAGCTGTTTTTT.